Shown below are 26 T cell receptor beta chains from a single sample sequenced in a study of CD8+ T cells in alopecia areata. RNA extraction and reverse transcription yielded cDNA as sequencing template. Produced via immunoSEQ multiplex PCR; TCRdb's table is partial and in-frame only. Here the sample spans 150,000 to 200,000 clones, less than 75% being singletons. Stated treatment: oral pan-JAK inhibitor, 5-10 mg twice daily. The starting material was CD4+ T cells sorted from blood, obtained at approximately week 61, from a patient treated with tofacitinib. The receptors originated from a human donor with alopecia areata.

The CDR3 is CASSSQVPNTEAFF. The CDR3 coding sequence is TGCGCCAGCAGCTCACAGGTTCCCAACACTGAAGCTTTCTTT. The chain combines TRBV5-1 with TRBJ1-1, with D perhaps matching TRBD1 (5 bases). V was shortened by 3 bases and J by 2 bases, with 11 bases between the two germline ends. This CDR3 region has 14 residues. In germline, CDR1 is SGHRS, CDR2 YFSETQ.

The chain has TRBV5-1 and TRBJ1-2; a possible D gene is TRBD1 (5 bases). The CDR3 loop spans 15 amino acids. V lost 0 bases and J 1 base, leaving 10 bases between the germline ends. The germline CDR1 and CDR2 sequences are SGHRS and YFSETQ. The CDR3 here is CASSLAGAGNYGYTF. CDR3 in DNA: TGCGCCAGCAGCTTGGCCGGGGCCGGTAACTATGGCTACACCTTC.

The chain links TRBV7-8 to TRBJ2-3, with D unclear. The CDR3 is 14 residues long. Trimming cost V 1 base and J 2 bases, with 7 bases left between them. CDR1 SGHVS and CDR2 FQNEAQ come from the germline V gene. CDR3 sequence (DNA): TGTGCCAGCAGCTTAGGCACAGACACAGATACGCAGTATTTT. Residues: CASSLGTDTDTQYF.

This chain uses TRBV30 with TRBJ1-2; 11 nucleotides agree with TRBD1. The CDR3 is 14 amino acids. Germline values: CDR1 GTSNPN, CDR2 SVGIG (reference sequence). Trimming removed 2 bases from V and 7 bases from J; junction bases left unmatched: 6. The CDR3 DNA reads TGTGCCTGGAGTATCCCTGGACAGGGGGCTGGCTACACCTTC. This translates into CAWSIPGQGAGYTF.

In this sample, this clone turned up a few times. This chain links TRBV6-5 with TRBJ1-2; D may be TRBD1 (6 bases). V was shortened by 1 base and J by 8 bases, with 11 bases between the two germline ends. Germline assignment: CDR1 MNHEY and CDR2 SVGAGI. The CDR3 is 13 residues long. CDR3 sequence reads: CASSYLRGDGYTF. DNA of the CDR3: TGTGCCAGCAGTTACTTGAGGGGGGACGGCTACACCTTC.

This clone has just a few counts. V gene TRBV29-1 combines with J gene TRBJ2-5; possible D gene TRBD1, 6 bases. This CDR3 has 12 amino acids. V was shortened by 4 bases and J by 3 bases, with 9 bases between the two germline ends. Germline CDR1 reads SQVTM; CDR2 reads ANQGSEA. CDR3 DNA sequence: TGCAGCGTTGGACAGGCAAAAGAGACCCAGTACTTC. The encoded protein is CSVGQAKETQYF.

This chain links TRBV2 with TRBJ1-5; maybe TRBD1 (6 bases). Germline V lookup: CDR1 SNHLY, CDR2 FYNNEI. V lost 6 bases and J 2 bases, leaving 11 bases between the germline ends. The length of the CDR3 is 14 residues. The CDR3 sequence: CASRQGGGNQPQHF. CDR3 in DNA: TGTGCCAGCAGACAGGGAGGGGGCAATCAGCCCCAGCATTTT.

This sequence joins TRBV20-1 and TRBJ1-2; D is uncertain. Trimming shortened V by 5 bases and J by 13 bases, and 14 bases separated the two germline ends. Looked up from germline, CDR1 is DFQATT and CDR2 is SNEGSKA (reference sequence). The CDR3 contains 10 residues. Here the CDR3 reads CSAHPRPPTF. The CDR3, as DNA: TGCAGTGCTCACCCGAGGCCCCCCACCTTC.

The rearrangement joins TRBV2 to TRBJ2-7; no clear D gene. CDR3 length: 13 amino acids. The germline V gene encodes CDR1 SNHLY and CDR2 FYNNEI. V was pared by 7 bases and J by 2 bases, with 12 bases between. CDR3 sequence reads: CASNRVYTYEQYF. CDR3 in DNA: TGTGCCAGCAATCGGGTTTATACCTACGAGCAGTACTTC.

The V call is TRBV20-1, the J call TRBJ2-5; D not resolved. The germline V and J ends were trimmed by 6 bases and 0 bases, with 5 bases remaining between them. This CDR3 contains 11 residues. The germline V gene encodes CDR1 DFQATT and CDR2 SNEGSKA (reference sequence). CDR3 coding DNA: TGCAGTGCAACGGACCAAGAGACCCAGTACTTC. Protein product: CSATDQETQYF.

A few counts support this clone. The chain uses TRBV29-1 and TRBJ1-1; D gene uncertain. The CDR3 loop spans 12 amino acids. Per the germline V gene, CDR1 is SQVTM and CDR2 is ANQGSEA. V was pared by 4 bases and J by 11 bases, with 17 bases between. CDR3 DNA sequence: TGCAGCGTTGTCCCCCCGGGCTGGGGTGCTTTCTTT. Its translation is CSVVPPGWGAFF.

The chain combines TRBV2 with TRBJ2-5; 8 nucleotides agree with TRBD2. The CDR3 contains 15 residues. Germline-derived CDR1 and CDR2 are SNHLY and FYNNEI. V lost 7 bases to trimming and J lost 3 bases; unmatched junction nucleotides: 10. For the CDR3, the DNA is TGTGCCAGCAATAATGGACTAGCCGGTAAAGAGACCCAGTACTTC. Translating it yields CASNNGLAGKETQYF.

The chain uses TRBV29-1 and TRBJ1-6, with 7 bases identical to TRBD1. Per germline, CDR1 SQVTM and CDR2 ANQGSEA. J gave up 6 bases and V 7 bases, and 6 bases lay outside the gene matches. The CDR3 sequence is 13 residues long. In DNA form, the CDR3 reads TGCAGCGGTTTCGGGACAGCTAATTCACCCCTCCACTTT. This codes for CSGFGTANSPLHF.

For the CDR3, the DNA is TGTGCCAGCTCACCAGGAGTAGAGGGGACTGAAGCTTTCTTT. Translating it yields CASSPGVEGTEAFF. The chain links TRBV18 to TRBJ1-1; a weak D match, TRBD1 (5 bases). This CDR3 contains 14 residues. Germline V gives CDR1 KGHSH, CDR2 LQKENI. V was shortened by 2 bases and J by 5 bases, with 12 bases between the two germline ends.

The rearrangement joins TRBV5-1 to TRBJ1-6; tentatively, D is TRBD1 (5 bases). Germline V gene data show CDR1 as SGHRS and CDR2 as YFSETQ. V was cut by 1 base and J by 5 bases, with 13 bases left in between. The CDR3 spans 16 residues. The DNA of the CDR3 is TGCGCCAGCAGCTTGAGAGCAGGGAGGAATAATTCACCCCTCCACTTT. Encoded protein: CASSLRAGRNNSPLHF.

For the CDR3, the DNA is TGCGCCAGCAGCTTGGGGGACAGGGAGAGTCCCCAGCATTTT. Amino acid sequence: CASSLGDRESPQHF. The J gene is TRBJ1-5, the V gene TRBV5-1, with TRBD1 matching 9 bases. Germline CDR1 and CDR2: SGHRS and YFSETQ. This CDR3 comprises 14 residues. The junction had 5 bases not matched to a gene; V was cut back by 0 bases and J by 10 bases.

The chain combines TRBV4-2 with TRBJ1-1; D is ambiguous. This CDR3 is 12 amino acids long. Per the germline V gene, CDR1 is LGHNA and CDR2 is YNFKEQ. V dropped 0 bases and J dropped 5 bases, with 4 bases sitting between them. CDR3 nucleotides: TGTGCCAGCAGCCAAGATGAGACTGAAGCTTTCTTT. Protein sequence: CASSQDETEAFF.

The V and J genes are TRBV29-1 and TRBJ1-1, with unresolved D. There are 12 residues in the CDR3. Trimming took 6 bases from V and 7 from J, leaving 15 bases between them. Germline assignment: CDR1 SQVTM and CDR2 ANQGSEA. The CDR3 sequence: CSVFERFGEAFF. The CDR3 nucleotides read TGCAGCGTCTTCGAGAGATTCGGTGAAGCTTTCTTT.

The chain employs TRBV25-1 and TRBJ2-6; 8 bases align to TRBD1. Germline loops: CDR1 MGHDK, CDR2 SYGVNS. V lost 4 bases, J lost 0 bases, and 5 bases stayed unmatched. CDR3 length: 17 residues. The CDR3 DNA reads as TGTGCCAGCAGTGGATGGACAGGGCGCTCTGGGGCCAACGTCCTGACTTTC. Translated: CASSGWTGRSGANVLTF.

The chain couples TRBV6-5 to TRBJ1-2; TRBD1 agrees at 9 bases. Germline V lookup: CDR1 MNHEY, CDR2 SVGAGI. V lost 6 bases and J lost 2; bases outside the gene matches: 1. The CDR3 spans 13 residues. The CDR3 DNA reads as TGTGCCAGCAGCGGGACAGGGAACTATGGCTACACCTTC. This gives the protein CASSGTGNYGYTF.

This clone was seen more than once but under ten times. The J gene is TRBJ2-1, the V gene TRBV29-1; weak D call: TRBD2 (5 bases). Germline assignment: CDR1 SQVTM and CDR2 ANQGSEA. This CDR3 contains 12 residues. V was trimmed by 4 bases and J by 5 bases, leaving 9 bases between them. The CDR3 loop is CSVGTGNNEQFF. The CDR3 DNA sequence: TGCAGCGTTGGGACCGGGAACAATGAGCAGTTCTTC.

The rearrangement uses TRBV4-2 and TRBJ2-5, with D maybe TRBD1 (5 bases). The CDR3 runs to 15 residues. CDR1 LGHNA and CDR2 YNFKEQ come from the germline V gene. Trimming shortened V by 4 bases and J by 4 bases, and 16 bases separated the two germline ends. The CDR3 sequence is CASSPRVSLGETQYF. DNA of the CDR3: TGTGCCAGCAGCCCCAGGGTGTCGCTCGGAGAGACCCAGTACTTC.

This clone was counted between two and nine times. The chain couples TRBV5-1 to TRBJ1-6, with 7 bases matching TRBD1. The CDR3 length is 16 residues. The V gene end was trimmed by 1 base and the J gene end by 5 bases; junction bases not matched to a gene: 6. Germline values: CDR1 SGHRS, CDR2 YFSETQ. CDR3 region: CASSLRTGQDNSPLHF. The CDR3 nucleotides are TGCGCCAGCAGCTTGCGAACCGGACAGGATAATTCACCCCTCCACTTT.

CDR3 protein: CASSLDSRGGYGYTF. CDR3 nucleotide sequence: TGCGCCAGCAGCTTGGATTCCAGAGGAGGTTATGGCTACACCTTC. The chain joins TRBV5-1 to TRBJ1-2; D remains unclear. Between the trimmed V and J ends, which lost 0 bases and 5 bases, there was a span of 14 bases. The CDR3 length is 15 residues. Germline V gene lookup returns CDR1 SGHRS and CDR2 YFSETQ.

The gene calls are TRBV29-1 and TRBJ1-1; TRBD1 aligns across 9 bases. Germline loops: CDR1 SQVTM, CDR2 ANQGSEA. The J segment lost 1 base and the V segment lost 5 bases, leaving 2 bases of the junction unmatched. The CDR3 has 13 residues. CDR3 nucleotide sequence: TGCAGCGTTACGGGACAGGGGAACACTGAAGCTTTCTTT. Encoded protein: CSVTGQGNTEAFF. The full variable domain, with the rest looked up from reference TRBV29-1 and TRBJ1-1, is SAVISQKPSRDICQRGTSLTIQCQVDSQVTMMFWYRQQPGQSLTLIATANQGSEATYESGFVIDKFPISRPNLTFSTLTVSNMSPEDSSIYLCSVTGQGNTEAFFGQGTRLTVV.

The chain has TRBV7-9 and TRBJ1-5; D unresolved. This CDR3 has 12 amino acids. The germline gives CDR1 SEHNR, CDR2 FQNEAQ (reference sequence). V dropped 2 bases and J dropped 6 bases, with 5 bases sitting between them. The CDR3 sequence is CASSLKGQPQHF. For the CDR3, the DNA is TGTGCCAGCAGCTTAAAGGGTCAGCCCCAGCATTTT. Variable domain in full (rest from reference TRBV7-9 and TRBJ1-5): DTGVSQNPRHKITKRGQNVTFRCDPISEHNRLYWYRQTLGQGPEFLTYFQNEAQLEKSRLLSDRFSAERPKGSFSTLEIQRTEQGDSAMYLCASSLKGQPQHFGDGTRLSIL.